One sample yielded the 19 T cell receptor beta chains listed below, sequenced in a study of blood T cell repertoires in COVID-19. Here immunoSEQ multiplex PCR was the method, and the copy in TCRdb shows in-frame clones only, minus some. This repertoire shows over 110,000 clones, about 87% found once; its top ten account for about 28%. The sequencing sample was made of peripheral blood. Receptors originate from a human donor in a cohort sampled during active COVID-19.

V and J are TRBV7-9 and TRBJ1-2; 9 bases are shared with TRBD1. Per germline, CDR1 SEHNR and CDR2 FQNEAQ (reference sequence). V was pared by 5 bases and J by 7 bases, with 11 bases of the junction left unmatched. The length of the CDR3 is 15 residues. For the CDR3, the DNA is TGTGCCAGCAGCCCCGCGAACAGGGGGCAAGGTGGCTACACCTTC. It is translated as CASSPANRGQGGYTF.

This clone has a handful of counts. This chain uses TRBV7-2 with TRBJ2-3; 7 nucleotides line up with TRBD2. J was trimmed by 6 bases and V by 2 bases; bases with no gene match: 11. The CDR3 runs to 16 residues. Germline CDR1 is SGHTA and CDR2 is FQGNSA. The CDR3 region has the DNA TGTGCCAGCAGCTTAAATCCAGGGAGGGCGGGGGATACGCAGTATTTT. Protein product: CASSLNPGRAGDTQYF.

This sequence joins TRBV19 and TRBJ2-5, with TRBD2 as a possible D gene (6 bases). V was pared by 9 bases and J by 0 bases, with 11 bases between. The CDR3 covers 13 residues. From germline, CDR1 is LNHDA and CDR2 SQIVND (reference sequence). The CDR3, as DNA: TGTGCCAGCCGCGTAGCGGACCAAGAGACCCAGTACTTC. This sequence encodes CASRVADQETQYF.

CDR3 DNA sequence: TGTGCCAGCAGCTTAGCGGCGGGGGGGCCATACAATGAGCAGTTCTTC. It codes for CASSLAAGGPYNEQFF. The chain is built from TRBV7-2 and TRBJ2-1, with 9 bases identical to TRBD2. This CDR3 is 16 amino acids long. CDR1 is SGHTA, CDR2 FQGNSA, per germline. The V segment lost 0 bases and the J segment 4 bases; nucleotides outside the gene matches: 4. The variable domain in full, with the rest retrieved from reference TRBV7-2 and TRBJ2-1, is GAGVSQSPSNKVTEKGKDVELRCDPISGHTALYWYRQSLGQGLEFLIYFQGNSAPDKSGLPSDRFSAERTGGSVSTLTIQRTQQEDSAVYLCASSLAAGGPYNEQFFGPGTRLTVL.

This chain joins TRBV5-4 and TRBJ2-1; D perhaps matches TRBD2 (7 bases). This CDR3 comprises 16 residues. Germline CDR1 is SGHNT and CDR2 is YYREEE (reference sequence). V lost 1 base and J 7 bases, leaving 18 bases between the germline ends. CDR3 sequence: CASSLSSGGWWNEQFF. The CDR3 DNA is TGTGCCAGCAGCTTGTCGTCGGGGGGCTGGTGGAATGAGCAGTTCTTC.

Relative to its sample, this clone is medium-sized. This chain connects TRBV7-8 to TRBJ1-5; 11 bases agree with TRBD1. Trimming cost V 5 bases and J 4 bases; bases outside gene matches: 10. Germline V CDR1 and CDR2: SGHVS, FQNEAQ. The CDR3 extends over 17 amino acids. The CDR3 DNA follows: TGTGCCAGCAGCCCAAACCATGGGACAGGGGGGAATCAGCCCCAGCATTTT. Encoded protein: CASSPNHGTGGNQPQHF.

The chain uses TRBV9 and TRBJ2-2; 10 nucleotides line up with TRBD2. Germline V gives CDR1 SGDLS, CDR2 YYNGEE. The CDR3 is made up of 16 amino acids. After removal of 0 bases from V and 7 bases from J, the junction contained 6 bases not matched to a gene. Here the CDR3 DNA reads TGTGCCAGCAGCGTAGCTAGCGGGGGATCCGGCGGGGAGCTGTTTTTT. Translating it yields CASSVASGGSGGELFF.

This clone was seen once. V and J are TRBV11-3 and TRBJ1-5; D gene ambiguous. Trimming removed 5 bases at V and 0 bases at J, with 26 bases between. CDR1 SGHNT and CDR2 YENEEA come from the germline V gene. The CDR3 extends over 20 amino acids. The CDR3 reads CASSLPLGRPSTYSNQPQHF. The CDR3 DNA reads as TGTGCCAGCAGCCTACCCTTGGGGAGACCATCAACATATAGCAATCAGCCCCAGCATTTT.

DNA for the CDR3: TGCGCCAGCAGCTGGGGACTAAGAGTGTTCGACGAGCAGTACTTC. Protein: CASSWGLRVFDEQYF. V is TRBV5-1 and J is TRBJ2-7; 7 nucleotides agree with TRBD2. This CDR3 spans 15 amino acids. Germline CDR1 reads SGHRS; CDR2 reads YFSETQ. V gave up 3 bases and J gave up 5 bases; unmatched junction bases: 11.

The chain joins TRBV14 to TRBJ1-3; 7 bases line up with TRBD1. Germline V gene data show CDR1 as SGHDN and CDR2 as FVKESK. The CDR3 sequence is 14 residues long. The ends lost 6 bases at V and 0 bases at J; junction bases unmatched: 2. The CDR3 region is CASSPGGSGNTIYF. CDR3 sequence (DNA): TGTGCCAGCAGTCCAGGGGGCTCTGGAAACACCATATATTTT.

The chain couples TRBV10-3 to TRBJ2-2, with D maybe TRBD2 (7 bases). V lost 6 bases and J 5 bases, leaving 19 bases between the germline ends. Looked up from germline, CDR1 is ENHRY and CDR2 is SYGVKD. The CDR3 is 16 residues long. The CDR3 coding sequence is TGTGCCATCAGAGGGCCGGGGGCAGCGGGAACCGGGGAGCTGTTTTTT. This sequence encodes CAIRGPGAAGTGELFF.

This chain joins TRBV24-1 and TRBJ2-3, with 9 bases aligning to TRBD2. The CDR3 has 17 amino acids. Germline CDR1 and CDR2: KGHDR and SFDVKD. The V gene end was trimmed by 1 base and the J gene end by 3 bases; junction bases not matched to a gene: 7. In DNA, the CDR3 is TGTGCCACCAGTGATTTACTAGCGGGTGGGGGGACAGATACGCAGTATTTT. Protein sequence: CATSDLLAGGGTDTQYF.

The chain employs TRBV7-2 and TRBJ2-3; a weak D match, TRBD1 (5 bases). V gave up 4 bases and J gave up 0 bases, with 8 bases separating them. The CDR3 contains 14 residues. From germline, CDR1 is SGHTA and CDR2 FQGNSA. The CDR3 DNA is TGTGCCAGCAGCTCCAGGGCGAGCACAGATACGCAGTATTTT. The encoded protein is CASSSRASTDTQYF.

The chain employs TRBV19 and TRBJ2-5; TRBD2 aligns across 16 bases. The CDR3 extends over 17 amino acids. Losses at the gene ends were 5 bases for V and 4 bases for J; bases not matched to a gene: 7. From germline, CDR1 is LNHDA and CDR2 SQIVND (reference sequence). The CDR3 protein is CASSVGTSGGAGETQYF. CDR3 nucleotide sequence: TGTGCCAGTAGTGTCGGGACTAGCGGGGGGGCCGGAGAGACCCAGTACTTC. The full variable domain, in which reference TRBV19 and TRBJ2-5 provide the parts outside the CDR3, is DGGITQSPKYLFRKEGQNVTLSCEQNLNHDAMYWYRQDPGQGLRLIYYSQIVNDFQKGDIAEGYSVSREKKESFPLTVTSAQKNPTAFYLCASSVGTSGGAGETQYFGPGTRLLVL.

The chain carries TRBV5-8 and TRBJ2-3, with TRBD2 matching 10 bases. This CDR3 has 16 residues. Per germline, CDR1 SGHTS and CDR2 YDEGEE. The V segment lost 2 bases and the J segment 5 bases; nucleotides outside the gene matches: 8. CDR3 sequence reads: CASSLTAGGPGDTQYF. CDR3 DNA: TGTGCCAGCAGCTTAACAGCGGGGGGGCCGGGAGATACGCAGTATTTT.

This sequence joins TRBV14 and TRBJ1-2, with TRBD1 matching over 10 bases. Germline CDR1 reads SGHDN; CDR2 reads FVKESK. The CDR3 totals 14 residues. Germline trimming cut 3 bases from V and 2 bases from J; bases unmatched to any gene: 0. CDR3 in amino acids: CASSQGQGNYGYTF. In nucleotides, the CDR3 is TGTGCCAGCAGCCAGGGACAGGGGAACTATGGCTACACCTTC. The entire variable domain, with the rest obtained from reference TRBV14 and TRBJ1-2, is as follows: EAGVTQFPSHSVIEKGQTVTLRCDPISGHDNLYWYRRVMGKEIKFLLHFVKESKQDESGMPNNRFLAERTGGTYSTLKVQPAELEDSGVYFCASSQGQGNYGYTFGSGTRLTVV.

There are many counts of this clone. The chain recombines TRBV10-3 with TRBJ2-7; D might be TRBD1 (6 bases). Deletions cut 3 bases from V and 5 bases from J, with 17 bases between. The CDR3 is made up of 15 amino acids. The germline gives CDR1 ENHRY, CDR2 SYGVKD. DNA for the CDR3: TGTGCCATCAGTGATGAGCCAGGGGCCAGCGACGAGCAGTACTTC. It translates to CAISDEPGASDEQYF.

V gene TRBV5-4 combines with J gene TRBJ2-7, with 8 bases identical to TRBD1. The CDR3 runs 17 residues. V trimming: 4 bases; J trimming: 7 bases; junction bases outside the gene matches: 19. Germline CDR1 reads SGHNT; CDR2 reads YYREEE (reference sequence). The CDR3 reads CASSPGGNRGSMVEQYF. The CDR3, as DNA: TGTGCCAGCAGCCCTGGGGGAAACAGGGGGTCCATGGTGGAGCAGTACTTC.

This clone was observed once. The J gene is TRBJ2-5, the V gene TRBV30; tentative D call: TRBD1 (6 bases). The CDR3 runs to 15 residues. Trimming took 8 bases from V and 5 from J, leaving 24 bases between them. Per the germline V gene, CDR1 is GTSNPN and CDR2 is SVGIG (reference sequence). CDR3 in DNA: TGTGCCCAGGCCGATATTCAGGGGCCGGGGGAGACCCAGTACTTC. This encodes CAQADIQGPGETQYF.